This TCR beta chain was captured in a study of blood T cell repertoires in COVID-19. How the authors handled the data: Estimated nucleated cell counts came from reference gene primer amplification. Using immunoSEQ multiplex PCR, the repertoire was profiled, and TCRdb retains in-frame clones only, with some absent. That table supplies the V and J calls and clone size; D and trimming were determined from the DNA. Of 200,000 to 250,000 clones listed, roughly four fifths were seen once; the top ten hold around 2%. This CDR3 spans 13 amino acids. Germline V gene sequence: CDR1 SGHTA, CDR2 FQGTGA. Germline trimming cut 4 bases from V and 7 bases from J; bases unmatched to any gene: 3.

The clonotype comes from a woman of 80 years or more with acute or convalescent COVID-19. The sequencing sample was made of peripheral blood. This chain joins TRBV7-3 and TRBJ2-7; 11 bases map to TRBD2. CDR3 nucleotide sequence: TGTGCCAGCAGCTCGGGACTAGCGGATGAGCAGTACTTC. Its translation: CASSSGLADEQYF.